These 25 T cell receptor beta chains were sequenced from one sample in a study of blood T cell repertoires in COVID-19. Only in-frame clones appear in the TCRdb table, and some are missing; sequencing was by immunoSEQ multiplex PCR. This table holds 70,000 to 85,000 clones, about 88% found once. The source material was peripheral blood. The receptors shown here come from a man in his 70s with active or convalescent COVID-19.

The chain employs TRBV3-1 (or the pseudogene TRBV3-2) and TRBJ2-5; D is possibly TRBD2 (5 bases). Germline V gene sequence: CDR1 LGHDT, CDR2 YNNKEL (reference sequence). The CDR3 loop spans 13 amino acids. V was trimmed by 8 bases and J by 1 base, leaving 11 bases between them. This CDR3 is CASGERVQETQYF. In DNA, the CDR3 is TGTGCCAGCGGGGAGAGGGTCCAAGAGACCCAGTACTTC.

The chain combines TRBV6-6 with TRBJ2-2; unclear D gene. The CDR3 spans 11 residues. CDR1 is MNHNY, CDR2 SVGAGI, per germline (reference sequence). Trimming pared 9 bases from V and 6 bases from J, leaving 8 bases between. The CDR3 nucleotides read TGTGCCAGTACTTATTCCGGGGAGCTGTTTTTT. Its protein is CASTYSGELFF.

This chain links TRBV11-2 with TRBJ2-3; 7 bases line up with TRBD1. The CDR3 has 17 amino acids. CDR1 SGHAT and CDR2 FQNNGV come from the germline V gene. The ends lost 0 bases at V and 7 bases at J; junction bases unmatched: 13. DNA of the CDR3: TGTGCCAGCAGCTTAGATTCTTTCACGAGGGGGCTGAATACGCAGTATTTT. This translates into CASSLDSFTRGLNTQYF.

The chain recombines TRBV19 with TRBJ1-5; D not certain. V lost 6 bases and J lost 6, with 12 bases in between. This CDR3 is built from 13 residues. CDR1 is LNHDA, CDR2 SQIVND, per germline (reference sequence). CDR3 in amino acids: CASRSSLGQPQHF. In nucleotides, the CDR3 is TGTGCCAGTAGAAGCTCCCTCGGTCAGCCCCAGCATTTT. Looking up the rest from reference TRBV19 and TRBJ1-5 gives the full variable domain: DGGITQSPKYLFRKEGQNVTLSCEQNLNHDAMYWYRQDPGQGLRLIYYSQIVNDFQKGDIAEGYSVSREKKESFPLTVTSAQKNPTAFYLCASRSSLGQPQHFGDGTRLSIL.

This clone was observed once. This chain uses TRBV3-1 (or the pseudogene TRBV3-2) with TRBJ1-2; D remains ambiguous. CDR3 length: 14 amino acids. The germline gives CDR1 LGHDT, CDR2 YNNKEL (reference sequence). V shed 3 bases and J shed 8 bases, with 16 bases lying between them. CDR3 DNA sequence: TGTGCCAGCAGCCAGACCCGAAGTGCGGGAGGCTACACCTTC. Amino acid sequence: CASSQTRSAGGYTF.

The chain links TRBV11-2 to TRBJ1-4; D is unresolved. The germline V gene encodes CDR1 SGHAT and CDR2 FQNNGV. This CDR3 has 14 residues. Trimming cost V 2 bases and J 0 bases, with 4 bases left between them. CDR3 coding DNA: TGTGCCAGCAGCTTACTTGCAACTAATGAAAAACTGTTTTTT. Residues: CASSLLATNEKLFF.

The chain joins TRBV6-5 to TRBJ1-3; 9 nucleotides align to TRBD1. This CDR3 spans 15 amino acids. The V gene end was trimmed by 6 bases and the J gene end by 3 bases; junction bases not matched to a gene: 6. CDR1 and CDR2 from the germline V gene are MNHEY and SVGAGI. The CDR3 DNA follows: TGTGCCAGCAGACCGACAGGGGGTATTGGAAACACCATATATTTT. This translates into CASRPTGGIGNTIYF.

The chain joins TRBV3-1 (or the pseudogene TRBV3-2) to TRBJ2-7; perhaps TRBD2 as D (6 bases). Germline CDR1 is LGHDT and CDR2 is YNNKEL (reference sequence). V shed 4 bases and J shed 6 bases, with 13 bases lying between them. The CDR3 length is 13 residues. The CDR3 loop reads CASSPRGGLEQYF. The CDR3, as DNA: TGTGCCAGCAGCCCACGTGGAGGGCTCGAGCAGTACTTC.

The CDR3 reads CASSLDSYYEQYF. For the CDR3, the DNA is TGTGCCAGCAGTTTGGACAGTTACTACGAGCAGTACTTC. The gene calls are TRBV28 and TRBJ2-7; D perhaps matches TRBD1 (6 bases). The CDR3 length is 13 residues. Germline CDR1 reads MDHEN; CDR2 reads SYDVKM. V was pared by 3 bases and J by 3 bases, with 9 bases between.

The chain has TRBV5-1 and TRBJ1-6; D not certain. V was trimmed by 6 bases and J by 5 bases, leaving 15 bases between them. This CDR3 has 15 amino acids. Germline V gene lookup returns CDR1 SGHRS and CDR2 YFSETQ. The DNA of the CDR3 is TGCGCCAGCACCCCTGGAGGGCTACATAATTCACCCCTCCACTTT. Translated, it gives CASTPGGLHNSPLHF.

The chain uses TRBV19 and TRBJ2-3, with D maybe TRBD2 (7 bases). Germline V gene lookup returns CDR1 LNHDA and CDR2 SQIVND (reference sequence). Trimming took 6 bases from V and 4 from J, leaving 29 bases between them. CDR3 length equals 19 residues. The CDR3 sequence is CASSQRGPGEGRRADTQYF. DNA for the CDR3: TGTGCCAGTAGCCAGCGGGGCCCAGGGGAAGGGCGAAGGGCAGATACGCAGTATTTT.

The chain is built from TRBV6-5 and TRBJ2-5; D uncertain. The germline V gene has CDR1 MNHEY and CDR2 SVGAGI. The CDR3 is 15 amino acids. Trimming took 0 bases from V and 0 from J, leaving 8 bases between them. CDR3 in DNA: TGTGCCAGCAGTTACTCTTGGGCTTACCAAGAGACCCAGTACTTC. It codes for CASSYSWAYQETQYF.

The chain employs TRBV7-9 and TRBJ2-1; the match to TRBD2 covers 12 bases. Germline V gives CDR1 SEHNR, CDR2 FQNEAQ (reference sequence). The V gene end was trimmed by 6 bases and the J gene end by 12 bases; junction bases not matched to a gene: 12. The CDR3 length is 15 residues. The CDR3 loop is CASSWTSGVAAGQFF. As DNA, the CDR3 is TGTGCCAGCAGTTGGACTAGCGGGGTCGCCGCGGGGCAGTTCTTC. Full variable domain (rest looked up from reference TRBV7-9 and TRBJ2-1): DTGVSQNPRHKITKRGQNVTFRCDPISEHNRLYWYRQTLGQGPEFLTYFQNEAQLEKSRLLSDRFSAERPKGSFSTLEIQRTEQGDSAMYLCASSWTSGVAAGQFFGPGTRLTVL.

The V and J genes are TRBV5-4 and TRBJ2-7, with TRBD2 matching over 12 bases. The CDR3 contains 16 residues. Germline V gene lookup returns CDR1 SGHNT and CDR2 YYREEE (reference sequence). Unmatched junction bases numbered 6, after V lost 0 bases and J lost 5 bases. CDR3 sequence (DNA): TGTGCCAGCAGCTTGGATCCTAGCGGGAGGGCCCACGAGCAGTACTTC. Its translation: CASSLDPSGRAHEQYF.

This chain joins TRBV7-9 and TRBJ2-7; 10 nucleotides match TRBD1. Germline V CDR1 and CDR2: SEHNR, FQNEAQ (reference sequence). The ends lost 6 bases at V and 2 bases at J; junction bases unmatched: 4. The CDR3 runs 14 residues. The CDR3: CASSSGTGAYEQYF. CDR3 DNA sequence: TGTGCCAGCAGTTCCGGGACAGGGGCCTACGAGCAGTACTTC. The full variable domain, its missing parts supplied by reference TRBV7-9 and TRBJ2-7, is DTGVSQNPRHKITKRGQNVTFRCDPISEHNRLYWYRQTLGQGPEFLTYFQNEAQLEKSRLLSDRFSAERPKGSFSTLEIQRTEQGDSAMYLCASSSGTGAYEQYFGPGTRLTVT.

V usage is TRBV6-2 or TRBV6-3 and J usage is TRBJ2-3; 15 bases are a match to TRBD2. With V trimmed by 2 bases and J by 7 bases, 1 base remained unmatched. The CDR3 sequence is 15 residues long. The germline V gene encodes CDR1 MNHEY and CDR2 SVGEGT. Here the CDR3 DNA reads TGTGCCAGCAGTTACGGACTAGCGGGAGGGAATACGCAGTATTTT. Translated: CASSYGLAGGNTQYF.

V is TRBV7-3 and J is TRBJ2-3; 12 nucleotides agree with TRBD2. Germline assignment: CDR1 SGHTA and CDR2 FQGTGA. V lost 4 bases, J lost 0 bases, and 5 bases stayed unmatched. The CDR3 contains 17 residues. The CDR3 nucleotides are TGTGCCAGCAGCTCCCCCGGGACTAGCGGGAGCACAGATACGCAGTATTTT. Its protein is CASSSPGTSGSTDTQYF.

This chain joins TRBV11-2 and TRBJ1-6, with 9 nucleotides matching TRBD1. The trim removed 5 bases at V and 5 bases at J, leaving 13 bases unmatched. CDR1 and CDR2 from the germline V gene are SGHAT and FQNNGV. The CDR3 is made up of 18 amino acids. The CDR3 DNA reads TGTGCCAGCAGCCCCAGGACCGGGACAGGGATGAATAATTCACCCCTCCACTTT. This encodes CASSPRTGTGMNNSPLHF.

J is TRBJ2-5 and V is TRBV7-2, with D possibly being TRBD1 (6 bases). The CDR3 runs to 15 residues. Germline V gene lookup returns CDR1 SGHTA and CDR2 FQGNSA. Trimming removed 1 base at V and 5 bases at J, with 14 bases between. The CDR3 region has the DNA TGTGCCAGCAGCTTAGGTCGGGGCCAGGGGGAGACCCAGTACTTC. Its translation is CASSLGRGQGETQYF.

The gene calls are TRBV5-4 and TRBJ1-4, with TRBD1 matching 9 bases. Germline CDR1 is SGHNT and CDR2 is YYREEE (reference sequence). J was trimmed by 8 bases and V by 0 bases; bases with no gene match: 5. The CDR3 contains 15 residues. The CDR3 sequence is CASSLGTGVGEKLFF. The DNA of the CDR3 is TGTGCCAGCAGCTTGGGGACAGGGGTTGGGGAAAAACTGTTTTTT.

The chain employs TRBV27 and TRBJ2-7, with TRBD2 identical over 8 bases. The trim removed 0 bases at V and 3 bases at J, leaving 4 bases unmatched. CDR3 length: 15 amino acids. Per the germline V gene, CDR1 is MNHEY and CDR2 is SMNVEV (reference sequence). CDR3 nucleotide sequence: TGTGCCAGCAGTTTATCGTCGAGCGGGGGCTACGAGCAGTACTTC. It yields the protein CASSLSSSGGYEQYF.

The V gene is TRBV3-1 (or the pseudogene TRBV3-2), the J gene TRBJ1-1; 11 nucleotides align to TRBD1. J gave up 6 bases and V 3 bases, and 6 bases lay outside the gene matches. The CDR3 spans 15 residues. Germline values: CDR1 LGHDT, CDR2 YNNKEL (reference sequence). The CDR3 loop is CASSQAGTGGSEAFF. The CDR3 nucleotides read TGTGCCAGCAGCCAGGCCGGGACAGGGGGTTCTGAAGCTTTCTTT.

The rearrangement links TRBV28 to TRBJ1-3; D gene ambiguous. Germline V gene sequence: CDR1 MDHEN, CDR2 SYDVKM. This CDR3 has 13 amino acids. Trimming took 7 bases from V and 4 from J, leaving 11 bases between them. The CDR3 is CASKRRQGNTIYF. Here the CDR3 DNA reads TGTGCCAGCAAGCGGAGGCAAGGAAACACCATATATTTT.

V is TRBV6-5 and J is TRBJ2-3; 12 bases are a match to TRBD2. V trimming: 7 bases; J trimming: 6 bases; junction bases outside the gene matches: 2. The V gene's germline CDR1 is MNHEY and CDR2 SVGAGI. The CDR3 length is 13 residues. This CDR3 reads CASKTSGRDTQYF. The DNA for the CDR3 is TGTGCCAGCAAAACTAGCGGGAGGGATACGCAGTATTTT.

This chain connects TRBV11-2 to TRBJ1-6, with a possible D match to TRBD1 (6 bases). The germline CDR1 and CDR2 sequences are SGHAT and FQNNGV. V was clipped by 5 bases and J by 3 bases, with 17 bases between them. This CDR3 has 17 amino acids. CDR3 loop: CASSPDSSPLYNSPLHF. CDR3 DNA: TGTGCCAGCAGCCCGGACAGTTCCCCTCTCTATAATTCACCCCTCCACTTT.